This TCR beta chain was sequenced during a study of spatial heterogeneity in lung cancer. Study findings and constraints: Counts that tracked tumor mutation counts were those of expanded intratumoral alpha and beta TCRs.

Described time point: sample taken at primary tumor resection. Donors were around 70 untreated early-stage non-small cell lung cancer patients. TCRs were sequenced from unsorted whole RNA of tumor, nontumor lung or PBMC. TCRdb recomputed calls from the 5' RACE reads with MiXCR, one row per CDR3 protein. The sample has over 25,000 distinct CDR3 sequences, approximately 7.7% seen once; the top ten hold approximately 25%. This clonotype was observed many times. What it recognizes is unknown. The sequencing here drew on lung tumor tissue, taken at surgery. The clonotype comes from a male donor with early-stage non-small cell lung cancer.

The CDR3 coding sequence is TGTGCCAGCAGCCAGGAGGTCTCCTACAATGAGCAGTTCTTC. Translated: CASSQEVSYNEQFF. V is TRBV3-1 and J is TRBJ2-1, with D maybe TRBD2 (5 bases). Deletions cut 3 bases from V and 0 bases from J, with 6 bases between. The length of the CDR3 is 14 residues. Germline-derived CDR1 and CDR2 are LGHDT and YNNKEL (reference sequence).